The clone carrying this T cell receptor beta chain was observed a handful of times. This sample is part of a study of T cells in Graves' hyperthyroidism and ophthalmopathy. Amplified TCR beta CDR3 regions derived from RNA transcripts. First-round RT-PCR targeting the TCR CDR3 was performed with the HTBI primer set. TCRdb re-called the multiplex PCR reads with MiXCR, one entry per CDR3 protein. The sample yields 750,000 to 900,000 distinct CDR3 sequences, over 35% seen once. CDR3 length equals 14 residues. V was shortened by 5 bases and J by 0 bases, with 14 bases between the two germline ends. The germline V gene has CDR1 DFQATT and CDR2 SNEGSKA (reference sequence).

Sequenced sample: blood. The origin of this receptor is a man aged 18 to 30 with Graves' hyperthyroidism. The V gene is TRBV20-1, the J gene TRBJ2-7; D assignment may be TRBD1 or TRBD2 (5 bases each). CDR3 loop: CSAGTEARSYEQYF. The CDR3 DNA is TGCAGTGCTGGGACGGAGGCCCGCTCCTACGAGCAGTACTTC.